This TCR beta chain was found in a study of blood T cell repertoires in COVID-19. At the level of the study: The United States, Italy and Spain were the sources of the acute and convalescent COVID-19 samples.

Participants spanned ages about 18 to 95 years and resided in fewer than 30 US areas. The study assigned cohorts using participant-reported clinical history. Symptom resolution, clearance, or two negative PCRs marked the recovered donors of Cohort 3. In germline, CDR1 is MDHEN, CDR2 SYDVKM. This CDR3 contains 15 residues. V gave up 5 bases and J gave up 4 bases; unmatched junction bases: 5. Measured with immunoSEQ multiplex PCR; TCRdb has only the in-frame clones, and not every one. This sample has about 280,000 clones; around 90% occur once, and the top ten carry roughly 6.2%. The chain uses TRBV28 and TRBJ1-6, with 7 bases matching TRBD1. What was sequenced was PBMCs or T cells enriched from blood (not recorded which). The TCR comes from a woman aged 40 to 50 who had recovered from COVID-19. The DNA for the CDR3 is TGTGCCAGCAGTCCGACAGGGAGATATAATTCACCCCTCCACTTT. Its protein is CASSPTGRYNSPLHF.